These T cell receptor beta chains were read from a single sample in a study of blood T cell repertoires in COVID-19. Method: immunoSEQ multiplex PCR; TCRdb's copy keeps in-frame clones and lacks some. The table has fewer than 500,000 clones, roughly 90% seen once; the top ten hold around 1.4%. Sequenced input: peripheral blood. The origin of the receptors is a woman younger than 45 with active or convalescent COVID-19. CDR3s include the opening cysteine and the closing phenylalanine or tryptophan. Size tells how often a clone was seen (once, few, many) or the class of an expanded clone, and some rows leave it out.

>TRBJ2-6|TRBV7-9|-
CASSEAAGGPSSGANVLTF
>TRBJ1-2|TRBV6-2/TRBV6-3|-
CASSYQQGNLNGYTF
>TRBJ1-3|TRBV12-5|-
CASGLGGLGNTIYF
>TRBJ1-5|TRBV19|-
CASSGDRGQPQHF
>TRBJ2-1|TRBV6-2/TRBV6-3|-
CASSYSPSGGVKNEQFF
>TRBJ1-2|TRBV5-6|-
CASSRDRAVYGYTF
>TRBJ2-3|TRBV9|-
CASSETSGSPTDTQYF
>TRBJ2-5|TRBV4-2|-
CASSLGTSGQETQYF
>TRBJ2-3|TRBV10-3|many
CAISPAVDTDTQYF
>TRBJ1-6|TRBV5-6|-
CASSLPGTQDTPLHF
>TRBJ1-2|TRBV4-1|few
CASSQDDRANYGYTF
>TRBJ2-7|TRBV6-2/TRBV6-3|-
CASSGTGGFEQYF
>TRBJ2-1|TRBV7-8|-
CASRSLTSGYNEQFF
>TRBJ1-3|TRBV2|-
CASSLTSGNTIYF
>TRBJ1-1|TRBV19|-
CASSIAQGLNTEAFF
>TRBJ1-1|TRBV5-1|-
CASSLPLGRANTEAFF
>TRBJ1-4|TRBV3-1/TRBV3-2|-
CASSHSQEINEKLFF
>TRBJ2-1|TRBV18|once
CASSSSTDSEQFF
>TRBJ1-1|TRBV7-9|-
CASSTEGVNTEAFF
>TRBJ2-7|TRBV4-1|-
CASSQDWGSGQGSYEQYF
>TRBJ2-7|TRBV14|-
CASSHLAGGPFEQYF
>TRBJ1-2|TRBV21-1|-
CASSKGTNGYTF
>TRBJ2-7|TRBV7-6|-
CASSRAGGYEQYF
>TRBJ1-5|TRBV3-1/TRBV3-2|once
CASSRTGNQPQHF
>TRBJ1-1|TRBV10-3|-
CAISGRDQGAVNTEAFF
>TRBJ1-5|TRBV18|-
CASSLDRGGNQPQHF
>TRBJ1-5|TRBV10-2|-
CASREQGRGQPQHF
>TRBJ2-1|TRBV14|-
CASSLLPPGGTYNEQFF
>TRBJ2-3|TRBV19|-
CATHRDFSSTDTQYF
>TRBJ2-2|TRBV3-1/TRBV3-2|-
CASRDYTGELFF
>TRBJ1-6|TRBV3-1/TRBV3-2|-
CASSQKIDNSPLHF
>TRBJ1-2|TRBV15|-
CATSRPSRETNYGYTF
>TRBJ1-1|TRBV5-6|-
CASSLVTGLNTEAFF
>TRBJ2-5|TRBV6-8|-
CASSYSLEEGETQYF
>TRBJ2-7|TRBV4-1|-
CASSQVPGVGVAYEQYF
>TRBJ2-1|TRBV7-2|-
CASSLAGRGTYNEQFF
>TRBJ2-1|TRBV2|-
CASSQQVPYNEQFF
>TRBJ1-4|TRBV6-5|-
CASSGQTTNEKLFF
>TRBJ2-5|TRBV2|-
CASSGWLAGGGETQYF
>TRBJ1-1|TRBV10-3|-
CAISGPRGTGLFEAFF
>TRBJ1-3|TRBV2|once
CASSSQYSGNTIYF
>TRBJ1-1|TRBV7-2|-
CASSLGGSTEAFF
>TRBJ2-7|TRBV10-2|few
CASSESVSEGGYEQYF
>TRBJ2-7|TRBV20-1|-
CSASRTSGAYEQYF
>TRBJ2-7|TRBV11-2|-
CASSPHRYPGQGAYEQYF
>TRBJ2-5|TRBV10-3|once
CASQDQGYQETQYF
>TRBJ1-3|TRBV2|-
CASSGGQGSGNTIYF
>TRBJ2-5|TRBV7-2|-
CASSLVASGSRIGPQYF
>TRBJ2-5|TRBV24-1|-
CATSEGTSGKETQYF
>TRBJ1-1|TRBV19|once
CASREAGGSTEAFF
>TRBJ1-6|TRBV13|-
CASSGGQGPPLHF
>TRBJ1-6|TRBV10-3|-
CAISEAFEDSPLHF
>TRBJ1-4|TRBV7-9|-
CASSRGEKLFF
>TRBJ1-5|TRBV7-2|-
CASSLFAGGGQPQHF
>TRBJ2-1|TRBV10-3|-
CAISEMGLEGEQFF
>TRBJ1-2|TRBV15|-
CATSRAGEDGYTF
>TRBJ1-2|TRBV19|once
CASSRTGNYGYTF